Listed below are T cell receptor beta chains from one sample, sequenced in a study of shared clonotypes between healthy human individuals. Only in-frame clones appear in the TCRdb table, and some are missing; sequencing was by immunoSEQ multiplex PCR. Here the sample spans about 1,800,000 clones, over 85% being singletons. The specimen was naive CD8+ T cells sorted from blood. The receptors here all came from a man aged 18 to 35 in good health. Each CDR3 is given with its conserved first and last residue. Fields, in order: D gene, clone size, J gene, V gene, CDR3 protein, CDR3 DNA. The D gene is left open where the match is weak. Clone sizes are given selectively: once, few, many, or a class where the clone is expanded.

D gene: NA; clone size: NA; J gene: TRBJ2-7; V gene: TRBV11-2; CDR3 protein: CASRPTGSPGYEQYF; CDR3 DNA: TGTGCCAGCAGACCCACGGGGTCCCCGGGCTACGAGCAGTACTTC
D gene: NA; clone size: once; J gene: TRBJ2-7; V gene: TRBV9; CDR3 protein: CASSPGIALYEQYF; CDR3 DNA: TGTGCCAGCAGCCCCGGAATTGCCCTCTACGAGCAGTACTTC
D gene: NA; clone size: NA; J gene: TRBJ1-5; V gene: TRBV6-1; CDR3 protein: CASSEPILGAEPQHF; CDR3 DNA: TGTGCCAGCAGTGAACCGATACTTGGCGCGGAGCCCCAGCATTTT
D gene: NA; clone size: NA; J gene: TRBJ2-7; V gene: TRBV6-1; CDR3 protein: CASSEVRSYEQYF; CDR3 DNA: TGTGCCAGCAGTGAAGTTCGTTCCTACGAGCAGTACTTC
D gene: TRBD2; clone size: NA; J gene: TRBJ2-3; V gene: TRBV19; CDR3 protein: CASSMVLAGTFTDTQYF; CDR3 DNA: TGTGCCAGTAGTATGGTCCTAGCGGGTACCTTCACAGATACGCAGTATTTT
D gene: NA; clone size: NA; J gene: TRBJ1-1; V gene: TRBV27; CDR3 protein: CASSLGQNTEAFF; CDR3 DNA: TGTGCCAGCAGTTTAGGACAGAACACTGAAGCTTTCTTT
D gene: TRBD2; clone size: NA; J gene: TRBJ2-5; V gene: TRBV29-1; CDR3 protein: CSVPWGGASGVGETQYF; CDR3 DNA: TGCAGCGTTCCCTGGGGAGGAGCTAGCGGGGTGGGGGAGACCCAGTACTTC
D gene: NA; clone size: few; J gene: TRBJ1-1; V gene: TRBV30; CDR3 protein: CASFWVTEAFF; CDR3 DNA: TGTGCCTCGTTCTGGGTCACTGAAGCTTTCTTT
D gene: TRBD2; clone size: NA; J gene: TRBJ2-3; V gene: TRBV19; CDR3 protein: CASSLAGATDTQYF; CDR3 DNA: TGTGCCAGTAGTCTTGCGGGAGCCACAGATACGCAGTATTTT
D gene: NA; clone size: NA; J gene: TRBJ2-7; V gene: TRBV10-3; CDR3 protein: CAISLDGDYEQYF; CDR3 DNA: TGTGCCATCAGCCTCGATGGAGACTACGAGCAGTACTTC
D gene: NA; clone size: NA; J gene: TRBJ2-5; V gene: TRBV11-2; CDR3 protein: CASSLGEWGDSGETQYF; CDR3 DNA: TGTGCCAGCAGCTTAGGGGAGTGGGGGGACTCGGGAGAGACCCAGTACTTC
D gene: NA; clone size: few; J gene: TRBJ2-7; V gene: TRBV28; CDR3 protein: CASSLLWASYEQYF; CDR3 DNA: TGTGCCAGCAGCCTACTCTGGGCCTCCTACGAGCAGTACTTC
D gene: NA; clone size: NA; J gene: TRBJ2-7; V gene: TRBV6-5; CDR3 protein: CASRPTVSYEQYF; CDR3 DNA: TGTGCCAGCAGACCGACAGTCTCCTACGAGCAGTACTTC
D gene: NA; clone size: once; J gene: TRBJ2-7; V gene: TRBV5-4; CDR3 protein: CASSLGRAEQYF; CDR3 DNA: TGTGCCAGCAGCTTGGGTAGGGCCGAGCAGTACTTC
D gene: NA; clone size: NA; J gene: TRBJ2-5; V gene: TRBV6-5; CDR3 protein: CASSYSGGTQETQYF; CDR3 DNA: TGTGCCAGCAGTTACTCCGGGGGAACCCAAGAGACCCAGTACTTC
D gene: TRBD2; clone size: once; J gene: TRBJ2-3; V gene: TRBV5-4; CDR3 protein: CASSPREVGGDTQYF; CDR3 DNA: TGTGCCAGCAGTCCCAGAGAAGTGGGGGGGGATACGCAGTATTTT
D gene: NA; clone size: NA; J gene: TRBJ2-1; V gene: TRBV25-1; CDR3 protein: CASSDRNEQFF; CDR3 DNA: TGTGCCAGCAGTGATAGGAATGAGCAGTTCTTC
D gene: TRBD2; clone size: NA; J gene: TRBJ2-7; V gene: TRBV7-8; CDR3 protein: CASSEGLSVLAVSYEQYF; CDR3 DNA: TGTGCCAGCAGCGAAGGGCTATCAGTACTAGCGGTATCCTACGAGCAGTACTTC
D gene: NA; clone size: NA; J gene: TRBJ1-1; V gene: TRBV28; CDR3 protein: CASSLWTAVNTEAFF; CDR3 DNA: TGTGCCAGCAGTTTATGGACGGCTGTGAACACTGAAGCTTTCTTT
D gene: NA; clone size: NA; J gene: TRBJ2-5; V gene: TRBV6-1; CDR3 protein: CASSEHRQETQYF; CDR3 DNA: TGTGCCAGCAGTGAACACAGACAAGAGACCCAGTACTTC
D gene: NA; clone size: few; J gene: TRBJ2-7; V gene: TRBV27; CDR3 protein: CASSLDTRVYEQYF; CDR3 DNA: TGTGCCAGCAGCCTGGACACGAGGGTCTACGAGCAGTACTTC
D gene: NA; clone size: NA; J gene: TRBJ1-1; V gene: TRBV6-5; CDR3 protein: CASSYSEGYGTEAFF; CDR3 DNA: TGTGCCAGCAGTTATTCAGAGGGGTACGGCACTGAAGCTTTCTTT
D gene: TRBD1; clone size: NA; J gene: TRBJ1-1; V gene: TRBV29-1; CDR3 protein: CSVTGGMNTEAFF; CDR3 DNA: TGCAGCGTGACAGGGGGTATGAACACTGAAGCTTTCTTT
D gene: NA; clone size: NA; J gene: TRBJ2-7; V gene: TRBV7-8; CDR3 protein: CASSLGGQTTYEQYF; CDR3 DNA: TGTGCCAGCAGCTTAGGGGGCCAGACGACCTACGAGCAGTACTTC
D gene: NA; clone size: NA; J gene: TRBJ2-5; V gene: TRBV15; CDR3 protein: CATSRDKMWETQYF; CDR3 DNA: TGTGCCACCAGCAGAGATAAAATGTGGGAGACCCAGTACTTC
D gene: TRBD1; clone size: NA; J gene: TRBJ2-7; V gene: TRBV5-5; CDR3 protein: CASRPPTGGAPYEQYF; CDR3 DNA: TGTGCCAGCAGGCCACCTACAGGGGGCGCACCCTACGAGCAGTACTTC
D gene: NA; clone size: NA; J gene: TRBJ2-7; V gene: TRBV29-1; CDR3 protein: CSVEGDREYEQYF; CDR3 DNA: TGCAGCGTTGAAGGGGACCGGGAGTACGAGCAGTACTTC
D gene: TRBD2; clone size: NA; J gene: TRBJ2-2; V gene: TRBV7-3; CDR3 protein: CASSLSPLTSGVTGELFF; CDR3 DNA: TGTGCCAGCAGCTTATCTCCATTGACTAGCGGGGTCACCGGGGAGCTGTTTTTT
D gene: NA; clone size: NA; J gene: TRBJ2-2; V gene: TRBV6-5; CDR3 protein: CASSYGARTTGELFF; CDR3 DNA: TGTGCCAGCAGTTACGGTGCTAGGACCACCGGGGAGCTGTTTTTT
D gene: NA; clone size: few; J gene: TRBJ1-1; V gene: TRBV4-1; CDR3 protein: CASSQMNLIAEAFF; CDR3 DNA: TGCGCCAGCAGCCAAATGAACTTAATCGCTGAAGCTTTCTTT
D gene: TRBD2; clone size: NA; J gene: TRBJ2-1; V gene: TRBV18; CDR3 protein: CASSPPWAGGYNEQFF; CDR3 DNA: TGTGCCAGCTCACCCCCATGGGCGGGGGGGTACAATGAGCAGTTCTTC
D gene: NA; clone size: NA; J gene: TRBJ1-2; V gene: TRBV7-9; CDR3 protein: CASSSRDQGGYTF; CDR3 DNA: TGTGCCAGCAGCTCACGGGACCAGGGAGGCTACACCTTC